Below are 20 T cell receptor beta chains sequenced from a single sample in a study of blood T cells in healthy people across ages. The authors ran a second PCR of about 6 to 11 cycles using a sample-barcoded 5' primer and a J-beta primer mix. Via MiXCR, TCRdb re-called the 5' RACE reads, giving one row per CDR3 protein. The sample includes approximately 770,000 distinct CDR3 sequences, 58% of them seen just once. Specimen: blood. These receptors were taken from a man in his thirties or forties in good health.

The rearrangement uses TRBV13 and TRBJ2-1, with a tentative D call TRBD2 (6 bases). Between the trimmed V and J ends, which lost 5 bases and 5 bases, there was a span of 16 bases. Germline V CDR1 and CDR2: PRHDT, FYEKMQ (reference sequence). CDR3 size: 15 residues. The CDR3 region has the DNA TGTGCCAGCAGCCTTCTCGGGCGGGATAACAATGAGCAGTTCTTC. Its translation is CASSLLGRDNNEQFF.

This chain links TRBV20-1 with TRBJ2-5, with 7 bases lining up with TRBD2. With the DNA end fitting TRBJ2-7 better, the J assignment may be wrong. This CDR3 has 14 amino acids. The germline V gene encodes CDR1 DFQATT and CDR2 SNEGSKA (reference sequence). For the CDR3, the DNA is TGCAGTGCTCTCTCCCCTAGCGGAGGCGACGAGCAGTACTTC. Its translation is CSALSPSGGDEQYF.

The CDR3 here is CASSPELRSEQFF. CDR3 DNA sequence: TGTGCCAGCAGCCCTGAGCTACGTAGTGAGCAGTTCTTC. The V gene is TRBV11-3, the J gene TRBJ2-1, with D uncertain. The V gene lost 5 bases and the J gene lost 9 bases, with 14 bases spanning the gap. This CDR3 comprises 13 residues. CDR1 is SGHNT, CDR2 YENEEA, per germline.

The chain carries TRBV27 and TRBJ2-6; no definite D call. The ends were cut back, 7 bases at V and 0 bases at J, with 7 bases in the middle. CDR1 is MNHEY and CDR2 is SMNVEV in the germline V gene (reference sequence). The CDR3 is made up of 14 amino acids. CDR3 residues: CASTQSSGANVLTF. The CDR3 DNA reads TGTGCCAGCACCCAAAGCTCTGGGGCCAACGTCCTGACTTTC.

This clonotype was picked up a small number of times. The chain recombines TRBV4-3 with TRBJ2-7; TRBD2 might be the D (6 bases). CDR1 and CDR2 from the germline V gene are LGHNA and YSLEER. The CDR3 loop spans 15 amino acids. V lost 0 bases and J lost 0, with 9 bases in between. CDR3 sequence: CASSQEEGFSYEQYF. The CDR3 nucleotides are TGCGCCAGCAGCCAAGAGGAGGGGTTCTCCTACGAGCAGTACTTC.

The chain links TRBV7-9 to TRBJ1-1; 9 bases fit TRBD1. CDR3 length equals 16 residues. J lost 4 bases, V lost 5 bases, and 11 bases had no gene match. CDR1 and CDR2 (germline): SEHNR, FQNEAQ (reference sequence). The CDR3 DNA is TGTGCCAGCAGCAACTTACCGGGACAGGGAGGCACTGAAGCTTTCTTT. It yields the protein CASSNLPGQGGTEAFF.

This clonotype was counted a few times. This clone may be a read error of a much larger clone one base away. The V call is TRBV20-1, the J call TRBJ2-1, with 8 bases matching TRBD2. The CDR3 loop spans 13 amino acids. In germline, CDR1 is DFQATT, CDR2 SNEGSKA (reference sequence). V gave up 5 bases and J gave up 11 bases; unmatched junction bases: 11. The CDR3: CSAPPGGRNQQFF. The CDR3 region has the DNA TGCAGTGCTCCCCCGGGAGGGAGGAATCAGCAGTTCTTC.

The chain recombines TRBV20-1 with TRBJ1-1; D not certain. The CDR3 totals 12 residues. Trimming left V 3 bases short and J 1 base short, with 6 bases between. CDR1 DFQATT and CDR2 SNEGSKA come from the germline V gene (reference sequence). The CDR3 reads CSASRENTEAFF. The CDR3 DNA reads TGCAGTGCTAGTCGGGAGAACACTGAAGCTTTCTTT.

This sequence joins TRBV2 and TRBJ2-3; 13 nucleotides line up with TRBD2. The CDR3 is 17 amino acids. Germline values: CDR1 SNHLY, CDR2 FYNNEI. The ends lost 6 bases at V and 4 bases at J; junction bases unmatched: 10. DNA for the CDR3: TGTGCCAGCAGACGTTCCGGGACTAGCGGGACCGCAGATACGCAGTATTTT. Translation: CASRRSGTSGTADTQYF.

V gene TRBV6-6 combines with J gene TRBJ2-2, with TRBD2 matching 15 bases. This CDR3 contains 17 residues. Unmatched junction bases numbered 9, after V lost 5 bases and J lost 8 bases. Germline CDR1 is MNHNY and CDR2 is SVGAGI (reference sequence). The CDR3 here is CASSLTGLAGGPGELFF. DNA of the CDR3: TGTGCCAGCAGTCTTACTGGACTAGCGGGGGGGCCTGGGGAGCTGTTTTTT.

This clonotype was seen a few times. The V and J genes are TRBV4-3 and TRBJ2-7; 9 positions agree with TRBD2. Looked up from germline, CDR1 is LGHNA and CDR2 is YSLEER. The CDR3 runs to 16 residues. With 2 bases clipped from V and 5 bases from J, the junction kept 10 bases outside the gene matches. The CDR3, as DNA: TGCGCCAGCAGCCAAAGTGCAGGACTAGCGCTCCACGAGCAGTACTTC. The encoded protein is CASSQSAGLALHEQYF.

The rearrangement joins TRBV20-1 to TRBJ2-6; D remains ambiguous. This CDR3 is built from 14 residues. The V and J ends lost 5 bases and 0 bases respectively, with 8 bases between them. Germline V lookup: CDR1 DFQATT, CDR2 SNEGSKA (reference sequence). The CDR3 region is CSAPPVSGANVLTF. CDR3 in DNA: TGCAGTGCTCCACCAGTCTCTGGGGCCAACGTCCTGACTTTC.

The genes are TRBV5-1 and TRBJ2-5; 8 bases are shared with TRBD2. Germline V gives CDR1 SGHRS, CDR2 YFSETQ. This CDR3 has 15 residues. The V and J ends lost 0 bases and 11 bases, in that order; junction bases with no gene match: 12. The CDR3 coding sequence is TGCGCCAGCAGCTTGGCGGTTGCGGGAGGACTAGAGCAGTACTTC. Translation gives CASSLAVAGGLEQYF.

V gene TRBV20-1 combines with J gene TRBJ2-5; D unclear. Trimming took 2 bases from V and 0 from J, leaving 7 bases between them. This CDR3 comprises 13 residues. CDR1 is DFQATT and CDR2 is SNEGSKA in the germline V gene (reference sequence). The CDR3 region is CSARTQYQETQYF. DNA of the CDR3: TGCAGTGCTAGAACGCAGTACCAAGAGACCCAGTACTTC.

CDR3 sequence: CSAPETSNEQYF. CDR3 DNA sequence: TGCAGTGCTCCAGAAACCAGCAATGAGCAGTACTTC. The chain carries TRBV20-1 and TRBJ2-7, with no clear D. V lost 5 bases and J lost 7, with 15 bases in between. CDR3 length: 12 residues. Germline V gene data show CDR1 as DFQATT and CDR2 as SNEGSKA (reference sequence).

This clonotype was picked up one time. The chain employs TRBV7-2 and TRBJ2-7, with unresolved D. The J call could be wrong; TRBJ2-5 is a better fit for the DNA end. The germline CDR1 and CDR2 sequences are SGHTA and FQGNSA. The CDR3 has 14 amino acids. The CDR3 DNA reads TGTGCCAGCAGCTTAGCAGTGACCGCCGAGACCCAGTACTTC. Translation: CASSLAVTAETQYF.

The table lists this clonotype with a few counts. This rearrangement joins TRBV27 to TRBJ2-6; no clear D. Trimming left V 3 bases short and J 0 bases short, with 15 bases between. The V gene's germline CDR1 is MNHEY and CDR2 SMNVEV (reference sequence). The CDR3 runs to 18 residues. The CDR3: CASSLRRLPISGANVLTF. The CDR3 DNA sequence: TGTGCCAGCAGTTTGCGACGGCTACCCATCTCTGGGGCCAACGTCCTGACTTTC. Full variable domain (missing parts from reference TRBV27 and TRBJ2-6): EAQVTQNPRYLITVTGKKLTVTCSQNMNHEYMSWYRQDPGLGLRQIYYSMNVEVTDKGDVPEGYKVSRKEKRNFPLILESPSPNQTSLYFCASSLRRLPISGANVLTFGAGSRLTVL.

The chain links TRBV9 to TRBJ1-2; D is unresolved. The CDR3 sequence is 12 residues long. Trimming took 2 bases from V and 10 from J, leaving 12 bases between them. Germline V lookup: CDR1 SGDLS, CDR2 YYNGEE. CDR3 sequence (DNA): TGTGCCAGCAGCGTCGGGATGGGGTTCTACACCTTC. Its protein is CASSVGMGFYTF.

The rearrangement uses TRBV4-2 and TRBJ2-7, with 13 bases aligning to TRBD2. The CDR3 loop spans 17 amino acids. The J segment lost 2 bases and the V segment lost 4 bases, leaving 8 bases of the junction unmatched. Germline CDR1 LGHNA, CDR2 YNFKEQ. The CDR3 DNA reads TGTGCCAGCAGCCTACGACTAGCGGGAGGAGAGGCCTACGAGCAGTACTTC. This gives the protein CASSLRLAGGEAYEQYF.

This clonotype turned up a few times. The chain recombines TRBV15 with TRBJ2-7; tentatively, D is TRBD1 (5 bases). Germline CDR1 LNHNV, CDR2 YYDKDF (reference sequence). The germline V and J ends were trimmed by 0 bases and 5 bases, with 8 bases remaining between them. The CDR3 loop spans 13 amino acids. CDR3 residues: CATSRDGHDEQYF. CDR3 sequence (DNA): TGTGCCACCAGCAGAGACGGACACGACGAGCAGTACTTC.